This passage covers 15 T cell receptor beta chains from one sample sequenced in a study of shared clonotypes between healthy human individuals. The protocol was immunoSEQ multiplex PCR, while the TCRdb copy is restricted to in-frame clones and leaves out a portion. The table has about 490,000 clones, 60% to 85% seen once. What was sequenced was PBMCs. The receptors were sampled from a woman aged 40 to 50 in good health. Some clones in this sample may be carry-over from other donors' samples.

This clone occurred once. This chain uses TRBV19 with TRBJ1-5; 9 bases fit TRBD1. The CDR3 extends over 15 amino acids. The trim removed 4 bases at V and 2 bases at J, leaving 3 bases unmatched. The germline gives CDR1 LNHDA, CDR2 SQIVND (reference sequence). The CDR3 DNA reads as TGTGCCAGTAGTACACAGGGGGCGCGCAATCAGCCCCAGCATTTT. This translates into CASSTQGARNQPQHF.

A note on this clone: A far larger clone is one nucleotide away, so this likely arose from a read error. This CDR3 is also generated by other DNA sequences in the sample. This sequence joins TRBV5-4 and TRBJ1-2; D call uncertain. The germline V gene encodes CDR1 SGHNT and CDR2 YYREEE (reference sequence). The CDR3 length is 13 residues. The CDR3 region is CASSLVTGYGYTF. For the CDR3, the DNA is TGTGCCAGCAGCTTGGTAACCGGCTATGGCTACACTTTC.

V gene TRBV7-2 combines with J gene TRBJ1-3; the match to TRBD1 covers 8 bases. Germline values: CDR1 SGHTA, CDR2 FQGNSA. The CDR3 has 16 amino acids. Trimming took 5 bases from V and 0 from J; bases not matched to a gene: 6. CDR3 region: CASSAKTGASGNTIYF. The CDR3 DNA follows: TGTGCCAGCAGCGCTAAGACAGGGGCCTCTGGAAACACCATATATTTT.

The rearrangement links TRBV10-2 to TRBJ2-1; D not resolved. CDR1 is WSHSY, CDR2 SAAADI, per germline. The CDR3 sequence is 13 residues long. Trimming pared 11 bases from V and 12 bases from J, leaving 23 bases between. In DNA, the CDR3 is TGCGCCCCCGGTCCGACCGCCGATGGTCGGCAGTTCTTC. The encoded protein is CAPGPTADGRQFF.

Ten or more counts support this clone. Within the sample, other DNA sequences also encode this same CDR3. The chain recombines TRBV30 with TRBJ2-2; 12 positions match TRBD2. The V gene end was trimmed by 2 bases and the J gene end by 5 bases; junction bases not matched to a gene: 6. The CDR3 consists of 16 residues. Germline V gene data show CDR1 as GTSNPN and CDR2 as SVGIG (reference sequence). The CDR3 bases are TGTGCCTGGAGTAGCGGACTAGCGGGGCTAACCGGGGAGCTGTTTTTT. Its protein product is CAWSSGLAGLTGELFF.

J is TRBJ2-7 and V is TRBV7-3; 8 nucleotides line up with TRBD2. J lost 6 bases, V lost 4 bases, and 8 bases had no gene match. The CDR3 sequence is 14 residues long. The germline gives CDR1 SGHTA, CDR2 FQGTGA. The CDR3 spells CASSSGTSSVEQYF. CDR3 nucleotide sequence: TGTGCCAGCAGCTCTGGGACTAGTTCCGTCGAGCAGTACTTC.

The rearrangement uses TRBV5-1 and TRBJ2-7; tentative D call: TRBD2 (6 bases). From germline, CDR1 is SGHRS and CDR2 YFSETQ. The germline V and J ends were trimmed by 4 bases and 1 base, with 21 bases remaining between them. This CDR3 is built from 17 residues. The CDR3 DNA reads TGCGCCAGCAGCCCCAGCAGAGGAGGGGAGAGGTCCTACGAGCAGTACTTC. This translates into CASSPSRGGERSYEQYF.

Comments on this clone: The germline gene is not matched at one end of the junction; a read error may be the cause. This chain joins TRBV11-1 and TRBJ2-5; 7 positions agree with TRBD1. In germline, CDR1 is SGHAT, CDR2 FQDESV (reference sequence). The CDR3 runs 15 residues. The CDR3 DNA sequence: TGTGCCAGCAGCCTAGCCGGGACAGCCCAAGAGACCCAGTACTTC. Protein product: CASSLAGTAQETQYF.

This clone was observed once. The rearrangement uses TRBV7-9 and TRBJ2-1; no firm D call. Germline-derived CDR1 and CDR2 are SEHNR and FQNEAQ (reference sequence). This CDR3 region has 15 residues. V was clipped by 1 base and J by 3 bases, with 10 bases between them. CDR3 loop: CASSLGSAYYNEQFF. The DNA for the CDR3 is TGTGCCAGCAGCTTAGGGTCAGCTTACTACAATGAGCAGTTCTTC.

The rearrangement joins TRBV5-1 to TRBJ2-7; 7 bases agree with TRBD1. This CDR3 has 14 amino acids. Germline CDR1 SGHRS, CDR2 YFSETQ. J gave up 4 bases and V 4 bases, and 8 bases lay outside the gene matches. The chain's CDR3 is CASSQTGSGYEQYF. The DNA for the CDR3 is TGCGCCAGCAGCCAGACAGGGTCGGGATACGAGCAGTACTTC. Full variable domain (missing parts from reference TRBV5-1 and TRBJ2-7): KAGVTQTPRYLIKTRGQQVTLSCSPISGHRSVSWYQQTPGQGLQFLFEYFSETQRNKGNFPGRFSGRQFSNSRSEMNVSTLELGDSALYLCASSQTGSGYEQYFGPGTRLTVT.

The V gene is TRBV5-4, the J gene TRBJ1-2; D gene uncertain. Trimming stripped 4 bases from V and 8 bases from J, with 12 bases between. Germline loops: CDR1 SGHNT, CDR2 YYREEE (reference sequence). The CDR3 consists of 12 residues. As DNA, the CDR3 is TGTGCCAGCAGCCTCGGGCCTCTCGGCTACACCTTC. Protein sequence: CASSLGPLGYTF.

On this clone itself: A far larger clone is just one base off, so this is likely a read error. The CDR3 region is CASSLRSYEQHF. DNA of the CDR3: TGTGCCAGCAGCTTGAGGAGCTACGAGCAGCACTTC. The chain uses TRBV5-6 and TRBJ2-7; D not resolved. In germline, CDR1 is SGHDT, CDR2 YYEEEE. The CDR3 spans 12 residues.

This chain links TRBV27 with TRBJ2-4, with D unresolved. From germline, CDR1 is MNHEY and CDR2 SMNVEV (reference sequence). The length of the CDR3 is 14 residues. Deletions cut 4 bases from V and 6 bases from J, with 13 bases between. The DNA for the CDR3 is TGTGCCAGCAGTTCCCGGGCCTTGGGAAACATTCAGTACTTC. It is translated as CASSSRALGNIQYF.

The gene calls are TRBV29-1 and TRBJ1-1; D is uncertain. Germline V CDR1 and CDR2: SQVTM, ANQGSEA. Trimming stripped 2 bases from V and 0 bases from J, with 7 bases between. CDR3 size: 13 residues. In DNA form, the CDR3 reads TGCAGCGTTGAATCACCGTTGAACACTGAAGCTTTCTTT. This codes for CSVESPLNTEAFF.

The chain carries TRBV5-1 and TRBJ1-5; TRBD1 aligns across 9 bases. With 1 base clipped from V and 6 bases from J, the junction kept 8 bases outside the gene matches. Germline lookup yields CDR1 SGHRS and CDR2 YFSETQ. The length of the CDR3 is 16 residues. The CDR3 loop reads CASSLSGTGSGQPQHF. The CDR3 region has the DNA TGCGCCAGCAGCTTGAGCGGGACAGGGTCAGGTCAGCCCCAGCATTTT.